These T cell receptor beta chains were read from a single sample in a study of long-term antiretroviral therapy in people with HIV. Clones were sequenced by immunoSEQ multiplex PCR, and TCRdb holds only the in-frame ones, with some missing. The sample includes 30,000 to 40,000 clones, about three quarters of them seen just once. The source was unsorted PBMCs, collected 3.1 years after starting antiretroviral therapy. These receptor sequences come from a woman aged 50 to 65 with HIV. Both conserved end residues are part of each CDR3. The D gene is left open where the match is weak. Size tells how often a clone was seen (once, few, many) or the class of an expanded clone, and some rows leave it out.

cdr3_length: 19; clone_size: NA; j_call: TRBJ2-3; d_call: TRBD2; v_call: TRBV18; cdr3_aa: CASSPQLTGLATLTDTQYF; cdr3_nt: TGTGCCAGCTCACCACAACTTACGGGACTAGCGACCCTCACAGATACGCAGTATTTT
cdr3_length: 14; clone_size: NA; j_call: TRBJ2-7; d_call: NA; v_call: TRBV30; cdr3_aa: CAWSPATRPYEQYF; cdr3_nt: TGTGCCTGGAGTCCGGCGACTCGCCCCTACGAGCAGTACTTC
cdr3_length: 9; clone_size: few; j_call: TRBJ1-2; d_call: NA; v_call: TRBV30; cdr3_aa: CASNRGYTF; cdr3_nt: TGTGCATCAAATCGAGGCTACACCTTC
cdr3_length: 14; clone_size: NA; j_call: TRBJ2-5; d_call: NA; v_call: TRBV27; cdr3_aa: CASSSTRVGETQYF; cdr3_nt: TGTGCCAGCAGTTCGACCCGAGTTGGAGAGACCCAGTACTTC
cdr3_length: 12; clone_size: NA; j_call: TRBJ1-3; d_call: NA; v_call: TRBV11-2; cdr3_aa: CASSHSGNTIYF; cdr3_nt: TGTGCCAGCAGCCACTCTGGAAACACCATATATTTT
cdr3_length: 13; clone_size: NA; j_call: TRBJ1-2; d_call: TRBD1; v_call: TRBV27; cdr3_aa: CASKPDRNYGYTF; cdr3_nt: TGTGCCAGCAAACCGGACAGGAACTATGGCTACACCTTC
cdr3_length: 15; clone_size: NA; j_call: TRBJ2-2; d_call: NA; v_call: TRBV5-1; cdr3_aa: CASSLGAENTGELFF; cdr3_nt: TGCGCCAGCAGCTTGGGGGCGGAGAACACCGGGGAGCTGTTTTTT
cdr3_length: 16; clone_size: NA; j_call: TRBJ2-5; d_call: NA; v_call: TRBV12-1; cdr3_aa: CASSFAGHQRDETQYF; cdr3_nt: TGTGCCAGCAGCTTTGCGGGACACCAAAGGGATGAGACCCAGTACTTC
cdr3_length: 15; clone_size: NA; j_call: TRBJ2-3; d_call: NA; v_call: TRBV21-1; cdr3_aa: CASRRLVSPPDTQYF; cdr3_nt: TGTGCCAGCCGTCGACTAGTTTCTCCCCCAGATACGCAGTATTTT
cdr3_length: 15; clone_size: NA; j_call: TRBJ2-6; d_call: NA; v_call: TRBV27; cdr3_aa: CASAPGDAGANVLTF; cdr3_nt: TGTGCCAGCGCCCCCGGGGATGCTGGGGCCAACGTCCTGACTTTC
cdr3_length: 16; clone_size: NA; j_call: TRBJ1-4; d_call: NA; v_call: TRBV6-1; cdr3_aa: CASSESGVTPNEKLFF; cdr3_nt: TGTGCCAGCAGTGAATCGGGGGTTACACCTAATGAAAAACTGTTTTTT
cdr3_length: 10; clone_size: NA; j_call: TRBJ2-2; d_call: NA; v_call: TRBV5-8; cdr3_aa: CAVPRGELFF; cdr3_nt: TGTGCCGTTCCAAGAGGGGAGCTGTTTTTT
cdr3_length: 14; clone_size: once; j_call: TRBJ2-3; d_call: NA; v_call: TRBV5-1; cdr3_aa: CASSLVFYTDTQYF; cdr3_nt: TGCGCCAGCAGCTTGGTTTTTTACACAGATACGCAGTATTTT
cdr3_length: 15; clone_size: NA; j_call: TRBJ1-3; d_call: NA; v_call: TRBV6-5; cdr3_aa: CASRGPTWGGYTIYF; cdr3_nt: TGTGCCAGCAGGGGCCCAACCTGGGGCGGCTACACCATATATTTT
cdr3_length: 12; clone_size: NA; j_call: TRBJ2-2; d_call: NA; v_call: TRBV2; cdr3_aa: CASRLAPGELFF; cdr3_nt: TGTGCCAGCAGACTAGCCCCCGGGGAGCTGTTTTTT
cdr3_length: 17; clone_size: NA; j_call: TRBJ2-7; d_call: TRBD2; v_call: TRBV19; cdr3_aa: CASSKRYSGGVSYEQYF; cdr3_nt: TGTGCCAGTAGTAAGCGTTATAGCGGGGGGGTCTCCTACGAGCAGTACTTC
cdr3_length: 15; clone_size: NA; j_call: TRBJ2-5; d_call: TRBD1; v_call: TRBV5-1; cdr3_aa: CASSLNTGARETQYF; cdr3_nt: TGCGCCAGCAGCTTAAATACAGGGGCCCGAGAGACCCAGTACTTC
cdr3_length: 13; clone_size: NA; j_call: TRBJ2-7; d_call: NA; v_call: TRBV14; cdr3_aa: CASSQVPRSEQYF; cdr3_nt: TGTGCCAGCAGCCAGGTCCCGAGGTCCGAGCAGTACTTC
cdr3_length: 14; clone_size: NA; j_call: TRBJ2-5; d_call: TRBD2; v_call: TRBV5-1; cdr3_aa: CASSVSGGMETQYF; cdr3_nt: TGCGCCAGCAGCGTTAGCGGGGGGATGGAGACCCAGTACTTC
cdr3_length: 14; clone_size: NA; j_call: TRBJ2-3; d_call: NA; v_call: TRBV11-2; cdr3_aa: CASTLGGSTDTQYF; cdr3_nt: TGTGCCAGCACCCTGGGGGGTAGCACAGATACGCAGTATTTT
cdr3_length: 13; clone_size: few; j_call: TRBJ2-7; d_call: NA; v_call: TRBV7-9; cdr3_aa: CASSSPTLYEQYF; cdr3_nt: TGTGCCAGCAGCTCCCCGACTCTTTACGAGCAGTACTTC
cdr3_length: 11; clone_size: few; j_call: TRBJ2-2; d_call: NA; v_call: TRBV6-6; cdr3_aa: CASSTSGELFF; cdr3_nt: TGTGCCAGCAGTACAAGCGGGGAGCTGTTTTTT
cdr3_length: 16; clone_size: NA; j_call: TRBJ2-2; d_call: NA; v_call: TRBV2; cdr3_aa: CASTAGGAPNTGELFF; cdr3_nt: TGTGCCAGCACTGCGGGCGGGGCACCTAACACCGGGGAGCTGTTTTTT
cdr3_length: 15; clone_size: NA; j_call: TRBJ2-1; d_call: NA; v_call: TRBV10-1; cdr3_aa: CASSESRASGGGQFF; cdr3_nt: TGCGCCAGCAGTGAGTCGAGGGCTAGCGGAGGGGGGCAGTTCTTC
cdr3_length: 16; clone_size: few; j_call: TRBJ2-2; d_call: NA; v_call: TRBV5-1; cdr3_aa: CASSLLGHASAGELFF; cdr3_nt: TGCGCCAGCAGCTTGCTAGGACATGCGTCCGCCGGGGAGCTGTTTTTT
cdr3_length: 15; clone_size: NA; j_call: TRBJ1-4; d_call: TRBD1; v_call: TRBV5-1; cdr3_aa: CASSLGQGAPEKLFF; cdr3_nt: TGCGCCAGCAGCTTGGGACAGGGGGCGCCTGAAAAACTGTTTTTT
cdr3_length: 15; clone_size: NA; j_call: TRBJ1-1; d_call: NA; v_call: TRBV7-3; cdr3_aa: CASSLLRLENTEAFF; cdr3_nt: TGTGCCAGCAGCTTATTGCGCCTGGAGAACACTGAAGCTTTCTTT
cdr3_length: 15; clone_size: NA; j_call: TRBJ1-3; d_call: NA; v_call: TRBV12-5; cdr3_aa: CASGPGYYSGNTIYF; cdr3_nt: TGTGCTAGTGGTCCGGGGTACTACTCTGGAAACACCATATATTTT
cdr3_length: 15; clone_size: NA; j_call: TRBJ2-2; d_call: TRBD1; v_call: TRBV5-8; cdr3_aa: CASSLLGTGAGELFF; cdr3_nt: TGTGCCAGCAGCTTGTTAGGGACAGGGGCCGGGGAGCTGTTTTTT
cdr3_length: 13; clone_size: NA; j_call: TRBJ2-1; d_call: NA; v_call: TRBV9; cdr3_aa: CASSPSLHNEQFF; cdr3_nt: TGTGCCAGCAGTCCCTCACTACACAATGAGCAGTTCTTC
cdr3_length: 15; clone_size: NA; j_call: TRBJ2-5; d_call: NA; v_call: TRBV5-3; cdr3_aa: CARSLVYRRQETQYF; cdr3_nt: TGTGCCAGAAGCTTGGTGTATCGTCGGCAAGAGACCCAGTACTTC
cdr3_length: 15; clone_size: NA; j_call: TRBJ1-4; d_call: NA; v_call: TRBV6-5; cdr3_aa: CASSYTGLRREKLFF; cdr3_nt: TGTGCCAGCAGTTACACGGGGCTGAGGAGGGAAAAACTGTTTTTT
cdr3_length: 14; clone_size: NA; j_call: TRBJ2-1; d_call: TRBD1; v_call: TRBV18; cdr3_aa: CASSQGTGGNEQFF; cdr3_nt: TGTGCCAGCTCACAAGGGACAGGTGGGAATGAGCAGTTCTTC
cdr3_length: 13; clone_size: NA; j_call: TRBJ1-1; d_call: NA; v_call: TRBV19; cdr3_aa: CASIERLNTEAFF; cdr3_nt: TGTGCCAGTATTGAGCGTCTGAACACTGAAGCTTTCTTT